A few counts support the clone carrying this T cell receptor beta chain. CDR1 LGHNA and CDR2 YNFKEQ come from the germline V gene. The V and J ends lost 0 bases and 0 bases respectively, with 8 bases between them. This CDR3 region has 15 residues. This record comes from a study of identical twins. The cDNA had a unique molecular identifier and a template-switch universal primer site. TCRdb re-called the 5' RACE reads through MiXCR, storing one row per CDR3 protein. Of some 690,000 distinct CDR3 sequences in the sample, 21% are singletons; the top ten hold about 4.5%. These records were also assigned to another study, of T cells expressing NK-cell markers. That work adds: In several experiments, sorting was restricted to alpha-beta TCR T cells by an anti-gamma-delta TCR antibody.

The J gene is TRBJ1-1, the V gene TRBV4-2, with D tentatively TRBD1 (5 bases). Input material: PBMCs. The receptor was isolated from a woman aged 18-29 years in good health. The CDR3 sequence is CASSQEGRMNTEAFF. CDR3 nucleotide sequence: TGTGCCAGCAGCCAAGAGGGGCGGATGAACACTGAAGCTTTCTTT.